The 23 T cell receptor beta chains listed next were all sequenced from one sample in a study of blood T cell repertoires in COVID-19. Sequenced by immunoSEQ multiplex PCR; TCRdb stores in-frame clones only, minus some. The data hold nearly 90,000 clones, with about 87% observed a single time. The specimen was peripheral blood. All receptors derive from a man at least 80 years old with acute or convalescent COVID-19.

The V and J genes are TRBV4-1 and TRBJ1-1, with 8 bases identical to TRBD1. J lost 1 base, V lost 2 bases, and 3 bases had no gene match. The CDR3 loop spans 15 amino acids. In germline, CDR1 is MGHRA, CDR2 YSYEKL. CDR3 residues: CASSQRDRRNTEAFF. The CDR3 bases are TGCGCCAGCAGCCAAAGGGACAGGCGGAACACTGAAGCTTTCTTT.

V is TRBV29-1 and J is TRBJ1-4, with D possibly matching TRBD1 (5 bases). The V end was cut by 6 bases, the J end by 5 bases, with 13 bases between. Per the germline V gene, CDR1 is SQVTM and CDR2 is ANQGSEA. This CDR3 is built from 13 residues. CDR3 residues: CSVRDRTNEKLFF. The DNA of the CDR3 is TGCAGCGTCCGCGACAGAACCAATGAAAAACTGTTTTTT. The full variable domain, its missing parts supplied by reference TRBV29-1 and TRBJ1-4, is SAVISQKPSRDICQRGTSLTIQCQVDSQVTMMFWYRQQPGQSLTLIATANQGSEATYESGFVIDKFPISRPNLTFSTLTVSNMSPEDSSIYLCSVRDRTNEKLFFGSGTQLSVL.

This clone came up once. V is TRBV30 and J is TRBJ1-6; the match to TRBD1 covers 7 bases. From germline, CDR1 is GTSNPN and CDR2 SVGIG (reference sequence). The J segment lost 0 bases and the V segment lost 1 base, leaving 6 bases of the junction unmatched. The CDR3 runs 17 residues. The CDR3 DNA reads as TGTGCCTGGAGTGCCGACAGGGCAAGCTCCTATAATTCACCCCTCCACTTT. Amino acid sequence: CAWSADRASSYNSPLHF.

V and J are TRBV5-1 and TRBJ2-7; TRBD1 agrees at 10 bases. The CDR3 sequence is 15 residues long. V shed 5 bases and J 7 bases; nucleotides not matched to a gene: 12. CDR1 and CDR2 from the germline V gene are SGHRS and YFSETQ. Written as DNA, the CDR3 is TGCGCCAGCAGGGCGACCGGACAGGGGGGTGGGGAGCAGTACTTC. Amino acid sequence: CASRATGQGGGEQYF. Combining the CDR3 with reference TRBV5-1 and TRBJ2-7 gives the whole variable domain KAGVTQTPRYLIKTRGQQVTLSCSPISGHRSVSWYQQTPGQGLQFLFEYFSETQRNKGNFPGRFSGRQFSNSRSEMNVSTLELGDSALYLCASRATGQGGGEQYFGPGTRLTVT.

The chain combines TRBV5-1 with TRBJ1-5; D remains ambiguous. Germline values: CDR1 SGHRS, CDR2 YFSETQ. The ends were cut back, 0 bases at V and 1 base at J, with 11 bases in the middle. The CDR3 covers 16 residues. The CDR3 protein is CASSLEASGSNQPQHF. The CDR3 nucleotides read TGCGCCAGCAGCTTGGAAGCCTCGGGGAGCAATCAGCCCCAGCATTTT.

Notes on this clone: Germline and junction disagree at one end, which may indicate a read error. Here the CDR3 reads CASSFLERPGQNLF. CDR3 nucleotides: TGTGCCAGCAGCTTTCTTGAACGGCCGGGACAGAACCTCTTC. The chain has TRBV7-8 and TRBJ2-1; 7 nucleotides line up with TRBD1. Germline V gene lookup returns CDR1 SGHVS and CDR2 FQNEAQ. There are 14 residues in the CDR3. Together with reference TRBV7-8 and TRBJ2-1, the CDR3 gives the full variable domain: GAGVSQSPRYKVAKRGQDVALRCDPISGHVSLFWYQQALGQGPEFLTYFQNEAQLDKSGLPSDRFFAERPEGSVSTLKIQRTQQEDSAVYLCASSFLERPGQNLFGPGTRLTVL.

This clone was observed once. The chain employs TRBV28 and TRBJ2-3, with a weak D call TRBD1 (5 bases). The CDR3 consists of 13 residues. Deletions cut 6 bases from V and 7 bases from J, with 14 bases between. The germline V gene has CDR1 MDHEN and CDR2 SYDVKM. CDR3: CASSTEGVNTQYF. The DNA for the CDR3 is TGTGCCAGCAGCACGGAAGGGGTAAATACGCAGTATTTT.

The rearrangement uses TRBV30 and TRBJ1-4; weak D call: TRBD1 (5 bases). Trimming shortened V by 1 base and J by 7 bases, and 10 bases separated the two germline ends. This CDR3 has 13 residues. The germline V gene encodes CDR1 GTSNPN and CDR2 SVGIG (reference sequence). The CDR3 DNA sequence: TGTGCCTGGAGTGACAGGTTCGGTGAAAAACTGTTTTTT. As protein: CAWSDRFGEKLFF.

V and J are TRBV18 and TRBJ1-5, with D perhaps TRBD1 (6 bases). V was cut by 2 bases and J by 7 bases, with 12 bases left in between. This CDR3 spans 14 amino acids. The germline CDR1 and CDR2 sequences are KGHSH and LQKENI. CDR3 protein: CASSPTPGEQPQHF. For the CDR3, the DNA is TGTGCCAGCTCACCAACGCCAGGGGAACAGCCCCAGCATTTT.

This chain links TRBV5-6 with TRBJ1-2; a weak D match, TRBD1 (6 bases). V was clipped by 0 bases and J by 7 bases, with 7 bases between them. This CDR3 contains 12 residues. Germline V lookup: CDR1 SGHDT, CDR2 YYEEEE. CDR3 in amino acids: CASSLGTVGYTF. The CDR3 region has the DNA TGTGCCAGCAGCTTGGGGACAGTTGGCTACACCTTC.

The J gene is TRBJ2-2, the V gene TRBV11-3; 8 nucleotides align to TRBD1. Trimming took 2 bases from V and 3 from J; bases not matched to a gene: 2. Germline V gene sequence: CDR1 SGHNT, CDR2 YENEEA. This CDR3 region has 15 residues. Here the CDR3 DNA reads TGTGCCAGCAGCTTACCCAGGGGGCACACCGGGGAGCTGTTTTTT. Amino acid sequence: CASSLPRGHTGELFF.

The CDR3 DNA follows: TGTGCCAGCAGTGACGGGACTAGCAGTGGTACGCAGTATTTT. Its translation: CASSDGTSSGTQYF. The gene calls are TRBV6-4 and TRBJ2-3, with 9 bases that match TRBD2. This CDR3 comprises 14 residues. V dropped 2 bases and J dropped 8; count of bases not matched to a gene: 5. CDR1 is MRHNA, CDR2 SNTAGT, per germline.

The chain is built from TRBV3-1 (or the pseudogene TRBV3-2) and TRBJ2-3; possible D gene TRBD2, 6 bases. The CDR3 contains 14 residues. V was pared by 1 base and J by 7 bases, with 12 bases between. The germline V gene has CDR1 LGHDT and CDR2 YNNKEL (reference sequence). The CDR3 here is CASSQAEGGNTQYF. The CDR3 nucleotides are TGTGCCAGCAGCCAAGCCGAGGGAGGTAATACGCAGTATTTT.

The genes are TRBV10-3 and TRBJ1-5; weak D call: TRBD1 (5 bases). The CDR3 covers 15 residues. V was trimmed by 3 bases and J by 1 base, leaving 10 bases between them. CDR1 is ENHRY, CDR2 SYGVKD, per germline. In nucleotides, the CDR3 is TGTGCCATCAGTGAAGGATCAGGGAGCAATCAGCCCCAGCATTTT. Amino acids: CAISEGSGSNQPQHF.

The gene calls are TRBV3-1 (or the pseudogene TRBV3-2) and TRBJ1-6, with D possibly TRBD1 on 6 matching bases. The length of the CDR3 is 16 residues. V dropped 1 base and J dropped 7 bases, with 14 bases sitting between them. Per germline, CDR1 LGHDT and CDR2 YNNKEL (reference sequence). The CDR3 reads CASSQGGSGVNSPLHF. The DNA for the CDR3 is TGTGCCAGCAGCCAAGGAGGTTCAGGGGTGAATTCACCCCTCCACTTT.

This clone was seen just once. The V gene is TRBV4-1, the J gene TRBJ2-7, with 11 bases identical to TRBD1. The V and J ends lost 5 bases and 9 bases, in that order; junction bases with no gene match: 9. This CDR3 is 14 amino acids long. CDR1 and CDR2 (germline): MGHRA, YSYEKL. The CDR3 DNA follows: TGCGCCAGCAGCAACCGGGACAGGGGGTTAGGGCAGTACTTC. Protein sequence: CASSNRDRGLGQYF.

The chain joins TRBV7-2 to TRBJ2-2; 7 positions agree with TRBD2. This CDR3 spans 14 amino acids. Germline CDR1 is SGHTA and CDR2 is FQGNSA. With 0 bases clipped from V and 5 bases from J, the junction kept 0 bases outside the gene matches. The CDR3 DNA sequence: TGTGCCAGCAGCTTAGCGCGGGGGACCGGGGAGCTGTTTTTT. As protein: CASSLARGTGELFF. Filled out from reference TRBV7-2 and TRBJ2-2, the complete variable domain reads GAGVSQSPSNKVTEKGKDVELRCDPISGHTALYWYRQSLGQGLEFLIYFQGNSAPDKSGLPSDRFSAERTGGSVSTLTIQRTQQEDSAVYLCASSLARGTGELFFGEGSRLTVL.

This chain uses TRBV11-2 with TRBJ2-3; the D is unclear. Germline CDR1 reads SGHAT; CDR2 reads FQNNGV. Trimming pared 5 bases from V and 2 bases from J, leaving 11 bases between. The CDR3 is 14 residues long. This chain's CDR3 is CASSITTNTDTQYF. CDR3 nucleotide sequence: TGTGCCAGCAGCATTACTACCAACACAGATACGCAGTATTTT.

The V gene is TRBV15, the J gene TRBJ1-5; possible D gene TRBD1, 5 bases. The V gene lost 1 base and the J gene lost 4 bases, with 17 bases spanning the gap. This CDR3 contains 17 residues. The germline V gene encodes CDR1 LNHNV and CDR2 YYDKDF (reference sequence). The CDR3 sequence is CATSRVQGLNYNQPQHF. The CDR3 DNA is TGTGCCACCAGCAGAGTTCAGGGATTAAATTATAATCAGCCCCAGCATTTT. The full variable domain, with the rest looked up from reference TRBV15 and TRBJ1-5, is DAMVIQNPRYQVTQFGKPVTLSCSQTLNHNVMYWYQQKSSQAPKLLFHYYDKDFNNEADTPDNFQSRRPNTSFCFLDIRSPGLGDTAMYLCATSRVQGLNYNQPQHFGDGTRLSIL.

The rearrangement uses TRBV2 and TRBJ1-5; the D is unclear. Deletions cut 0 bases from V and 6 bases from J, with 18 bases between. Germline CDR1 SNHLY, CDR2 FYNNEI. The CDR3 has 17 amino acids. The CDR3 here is CASSEARRNQVSQPQHF. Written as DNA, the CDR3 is TGTGCCAGCAGTGAAGCTCGCCGGAACCAGGTCAGTCAGCCCCAGCATTTT.

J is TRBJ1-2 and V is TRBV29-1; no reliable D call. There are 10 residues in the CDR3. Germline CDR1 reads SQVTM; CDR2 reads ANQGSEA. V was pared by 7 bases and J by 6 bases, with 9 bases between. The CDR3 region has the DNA TGCAGCGCCCTGGAGGATGGCTACACCTTC. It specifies CSALEDGYTF.

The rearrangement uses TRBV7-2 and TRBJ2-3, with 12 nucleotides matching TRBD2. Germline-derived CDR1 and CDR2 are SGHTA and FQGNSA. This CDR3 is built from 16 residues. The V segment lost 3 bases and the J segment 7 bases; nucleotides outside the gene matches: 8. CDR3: CASSFPSGGALNTQYF. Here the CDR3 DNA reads TGTGCCAGCAGCTTCCCTAGCGGGGGGGCTCTAAATACGCAGTATTTT.

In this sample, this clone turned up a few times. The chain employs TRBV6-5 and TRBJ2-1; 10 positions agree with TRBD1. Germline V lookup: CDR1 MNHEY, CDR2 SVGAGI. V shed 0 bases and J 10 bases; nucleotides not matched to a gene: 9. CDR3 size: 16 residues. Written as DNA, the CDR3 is TGTGCCAGCAGTTACTCGAGACAGGGGGCGGGAAAGGAGCAGTTCTTC. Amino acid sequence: CASSYSRQGAGKEQFF.